The next 22 T cell receptor beta chains were all read from a single sample in a study of cytomegalovirus exposure and HLA in healthy donors. Sequencing used immunoSEQ multiplex PCR; TCRdb keeps in-frame clones, though not all of them. The sample carries 200,000 to 250,000 clones, 80% to 85% recorded once. Sequencing was carried out using PBMCs. These receptors originate from a woman aged 25 to 45 in good health and CMV-seropositive.

The chain links TRBV14 to TRBJ2-2; D is ambiguous. The germline V and J ends were trimmed by 2 bases and 6 bases, with 7 bases remaining between them. There are 13 residues in the CDR3. The germline CDR1 and CDR2 sequences are SGHDN and FVKESK. The CDR3 sequence: CASSQQVAGELFF. The CDR3 DNA follows: TGTGCCAGCAGCCAACAGGTCGCCGGGGAGCTGTTTTTT.

The chain employs TRBV7-2 and TRBJ1-1; D is uncertain. Germline V gene data show CDR1 as SGHTA and CDR2 as FQGNSA. V lost 1 base to trimming and J lost 1 base, with 10 bases between them. The CDR3 is 15 amino acids. The CDR3: CASSLVTGANTEAFF. The CDR3 nucleotides read TGTGCCAGCAGCTTAGTTACGGGAGCGAACACTGAAGCTTTCTTT.

Written as DNA, the CDR3 is TGTGCCAGCAGTTCTCCACAACCCCCGGGGTCCTACGAGCAGTACTTC. Its protein product is CASSSPQPPGSYEQYF. The J gene is TRBJ2-7, the V gene TRBV28; possible D gene TRBD2, 5 bases. Germline V gene sequence: CDR1 MDHEN, CDR2 SYDVKM. Trimming cost V 4 bases and J 1 base, with 17 bases left between them. The CDR3 extends over 16 amino acids.

This clone appeared once. The rearrangement joins TRBV5-8 to TRBJ2-1; D gene unclear. This CDR3 spans 11 amino acids. V was cut by 5 bases and J by 10 bases, with 10 bases left in between. Looked up from germline, CDR1 is SGHTS and CDR2 is YDEGEE. This CDR3 reads CASRPPPEQFF. DNA for the CDR3: TGTGCCAGCAGGCCCCCCCCGGAGCAGTTCTTC.

The gene calls are TRBV6-5 and TRBJ1-2, with TRBD1 matching over 8 bases. CDR3 size: 15 residues. The V gene end was trimmed by 2 bases and the J gene end by 4 bases; junction bases not matched to a gene: 6. The germline CDR1 and CDR2 sequences are MNHEY and SVGAGI. The CDR3 coding sequence is TGTGCCAGCAGTTACCAAGACAGGGGAGCCTATGGCTACACCTTC. Amino acid sequence: CASSYQDRGAYGYTF.

The rearrangement joins TRBV30 to TRBJ1-1; no firm D call. Germline V lookup: CDR1 GTSNPN, CDR2 SVGIG (reference sequence). This CDR3 is built from 13 residues. Trimming took 0 bases from V and 7 from J, leaving 12 bases between them. CDR3 in amino acids: CAWSVLVEGEAFF. As DNA, the CDR3 is TGTGCCTGGAGTGTACTTGTGGAGGGTGAAGCTTTCTTT.

This clone is a singleton in its sample. As DNA, the CDR3 is TGTGCCTGGAGTGAGGGGACAGGGGGCGCCGAGCAGTACTTC. Translated, it gives CAWSEGTGGAEQYF. The chain recombines TRBV30 with TRBJ2-7; 12 nucleotides line up with TRBD1. The CDR3 is 14 residues long. CDR1 and CDR2 (germline): GTSNPN, SVGIG (reference sequence). Trimming took 1 base from V and 6 from J; bases not matched to a gene: 4. Combining the CDR3 with reference TRBV30 and TRBJ2-7 gives the whole variable domain SQTIHQWPATLVQPVGSPLSLECTVEGTSNPNLYWYRQAAGRGLQLLFYSVGIGQISSEVPQNLSASRPQDRQFILSSKKLLLSDSGFYLCAWSEGTGGAEQYFGPGTRLTVT.

The genes are TRBV4-1 and TRBJ2-1, with a tentative D call TRBD1 (5 bases). The V gene lost 3 bases and the J gene lost 5 bases, with 17 bases spanning the gap. The CDR3 length is 16 residues. The V gene's germline CDR1 is MGHRA and CDR2 YSYEKL. As DNA, the CDR3 is TGCGCCAGCAGCCATACAGGACCCGGCAGGGACAATGAGCAGTTCTTC. Translation gives CASSHTGPGRDNEQFF.

This clone was picked up one time. This chain connects TRBV30 to TRBJ2-1, with 8 nucleotides matching TRBD2. Germline-derived CDR1 and CDR2 are GTSNPN and SVGIG (reference sequence). The CDR3 sequence is 15 residues long. The V segment lost 3 bases and the J segment 3 bases; nucleotides outside the gene matches: 7. CDR3 DNA: TGTGCCTGGAGCCGGTCGCTAGCGGGCTACAATGAGCAGTTCTTC. This translates into CAWSRSLAGYNEQFF.

This clone has only one observation. The J gene is TRBJ1-2, the V gene TRBV30, with D possibly TRBD1 on 6 matching bases. Per the germline V gene, CDR1 is GTSNPN and CDR2 is SVGIG (reference sequence). The CDR3 is 12 residues long. The germline V and J ends were trimmed by 2 bases and 9 bases, with 13 bases remaining between them. Here the CDR3 DNA reads TGTGCCTGGAGTTTCGGACAGATGAGCTACACCTTC. As protein: CAWSFGQMSYTF.

The chain links TRBV11-2 to TRBJ1-1; possibly TRBD1 for D (5 bases). The V and J ends lost 4 bases and 4 bases respectively, with 13 bases between them. Germline V lookup: CDR1 SGHAT, CDR2 FQNNGV. This CDR3 region has 14 residues. CDR3 loop: CASSSHTGGTEAFF. Here the CDR3 DNA reads TGTGCCAGCAGCTCACATACGGGGGGCACTGAAGCTTTCTTT.

V usage is TRBV15 and J usage is TRBJ2-1, with TRBD1 matching 8 bases. Trimming cost V 1 base and J 14 bases; bases outside gene matches: 7. Per germline, CDR1 LNHNV and CDR2 YYDKDF (reference sequence). This CDR3 contains 13 residues. The CDR3 region is CATSRVGQDHKFF. The CDR3 DNA reads TGTGCCACCAGCAGAGTGGGACAGGACCATAAGTTCTTC.

The chain couples TRBV30 to TRBJ1-1; a possible D gene is TRBD1 (6 bases). This CDR3 contains 17 residues. The ends were cut back, 0 bases at V and 0 bases at J, with 17 bases in the middle. Germline V gene lookup returns CDR1 GTSNPN and CDR2 SVGIG (reference sequence). CDR3 loop: CAWSVLVRTAMNTEAFF. In DNA, the CDR3 is TGTGCCTGGAGTGTACTGGTTAGGACAGCCATGAACACTGAAGCTTTCTTT.

The V call is TRBV29-1, the J call TRBJ1-2; 10 bases are shared with TRBD1. Trimming took 7 bases from V and 8 from J; bases not matched to a gene: 10. CDR1 SQVTM and CDR2 ANQGSEA come from the germline V gene. The length of the CDR3 is 13 residues. The CDR3 sequence is CSDAGTGVGGYTF. CDR3 nucleotides: TGCAGCGACGCCGGGACAGGGGTTGGGGGCTACACCTTC.

The genes are TRBV27 and TRBJ2-7, with TRBD2 matching 8 bases. J was trimmed by 3 bases and V by 6 bases; bases with no gene match: 4. This CDR3 comprises 13 residues. The V gene's germline CDR1 is MNHEY and CDR2 SMNVEV (reference sequence). The CDR3 spells CASSNGGGYEQYF. CDR3 DNA sequence: TGTGCCAGCAGCAACGGGGGGGGCTACGAGCAGTACTTC.

This clone showed up just once. V gene TRBV27 combines with J gene TRBJ2-5; 9 positions match TRBD2. The CDR3 has 13 residues. Per germline, CDR1 MNHEY and CDR2 SMNVEV (reference sequence). The ends lost 6 bases at V and 4 bases at J; junction bases unmatched: 3. CDR3 sequence reads: CASRGSGRETQYF. As DNA, the CDR3 is TGTGCCAGCAGGGGTAGCGGGAGAGAGACCCAGTACTTC.

The chain links TRBV4-3 to TRBJ2-1, with unresolved D. Germline CDR1 reads LGHNA; CDR2 reads YSLEER. The CDR3 covers 17 residues. Trimming took off 0 bases at V and 3 bases at J, with 15 bases between the two ends. The DNA for the CDR3 is TGCGCCAGCAGCCAAGATCGAGACAATCAGAACTACAATGAGCAGTTCTTC. It yields the protein CASSQDRDNQNYNEQFF.

The V and J genes are TRBV19 and TRBJ2-7, with 8 bases that match TRBD1. V gave up 8 bases and J gave up 3 bases; unmatched junction bases: 9. The germline V gene has CDR1 LNHDA and CDR2 SQIVND (reference sequence). This CDR3 comprises 14 residues. CDR3 bases: TGTGCCAGTGGCCCCGGGACAGGAGGCTACGAGCAGTACTTC. Amino acid sequence: CASGPGTGGYEQYF.

The chain uses TRBV19 and TRBJ2-7, with TRBD2 as a possible D gene (6 bases). The CDR3 runs 13 residues. Germline V gene sequence: CDR1 LNHDA, CDR2 SQIVND (reference sequence). Trimming removed 4 bases from V and 7 bases from J, with 14 bases in between. The CDR3 coding sequence is TGTGCCAGTAGTACTCAAGGAGGGCAAGAGCAGTACTTC. This codes for CASSTQGGQEQYF.

This clone was picked up a small number of times. The chain has TRBV6-1 and TRBJ1-2, with D maybe TRBD1 (6 bases). Germline V gene lookup returns CDR1 MNHNS and CDR2 SASEGT. This CDR3 comprises 13 residues. Trimming removed 6 bases from V and 6 bases from J, with 14 bases in between. The CDR3 is CASSIGQSHGYTF. The CDR3 DNA follows: TGTGCCAGCAGCATCGGACAGTCTCATGGCTACACCTTC.

The V and J genes are TRBV5-1 and TRBJ2-1; D perhaps matches TRBD2 (6 bases). Germline values: CDR1 SGHRS, CDR2 YFSETQ. Trimming left V 5 bases short and J 4 bases short, with 16 bases between. CDR3 length: 15 amino acids. The DNA for the CDR3 is TGCGCCAGCAGTCCTCAGGAGGGGCTATACAATGAGCAGTTCTTC. Translation gives CASSPQEGLYNEQFF.

The rearrangement uses TRBV18 and TRBJ1-1; a possible D gene is TRBD1 (6 bases). The germline V gene has CDR1 KGHSH and CDR2 LQKENI. Trimming pared 6 bases from V and 2 bases from J, leaving 13 bases between. This CDR3 comprises 14 residues. The CDR3 sequence: CASSRGGVNTEAFF. CDR3 DNA: TGTGCCAGCTCCAGGGGAGGGGTAAACACTGAAGCTTTCTTT.